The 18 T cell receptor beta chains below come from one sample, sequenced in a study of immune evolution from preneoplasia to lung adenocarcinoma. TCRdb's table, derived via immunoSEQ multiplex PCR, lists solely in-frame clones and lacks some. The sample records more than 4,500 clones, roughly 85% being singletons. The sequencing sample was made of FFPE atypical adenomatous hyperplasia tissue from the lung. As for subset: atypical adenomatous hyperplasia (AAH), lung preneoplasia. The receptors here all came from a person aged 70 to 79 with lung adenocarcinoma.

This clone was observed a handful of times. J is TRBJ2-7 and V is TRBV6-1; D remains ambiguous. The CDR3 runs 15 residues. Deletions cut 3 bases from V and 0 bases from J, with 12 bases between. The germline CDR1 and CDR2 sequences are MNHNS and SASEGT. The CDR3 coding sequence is TGTGCCAGCAGTGACGGCTTCCGCAACTCCTACGAGCAGTACTTC. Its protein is CASSDGFRNSYEQYF.

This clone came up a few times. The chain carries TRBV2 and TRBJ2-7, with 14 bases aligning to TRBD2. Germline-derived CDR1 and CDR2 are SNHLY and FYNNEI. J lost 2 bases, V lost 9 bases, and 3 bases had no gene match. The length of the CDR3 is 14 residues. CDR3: CARGLAGAAYEQYF. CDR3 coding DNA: TGTGCCAGGGGACTAGCGGGGGCGGCCTACGAGCAGTACTTC.

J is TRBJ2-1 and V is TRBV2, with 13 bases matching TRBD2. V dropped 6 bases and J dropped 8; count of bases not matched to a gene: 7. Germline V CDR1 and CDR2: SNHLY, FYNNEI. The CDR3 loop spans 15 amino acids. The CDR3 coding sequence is TGTGCCAGCAGCCTACTAGCGGGAGGGCGAGATGAGCAGTTCTTC. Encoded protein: CASSLLAGGRDEQFF.

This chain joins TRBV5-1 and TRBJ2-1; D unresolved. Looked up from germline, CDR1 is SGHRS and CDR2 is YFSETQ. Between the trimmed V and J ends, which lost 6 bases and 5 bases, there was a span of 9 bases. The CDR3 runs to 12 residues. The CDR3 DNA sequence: TGCGCCAGCATGGGCAACCACAATGAGCAGTTCTTC. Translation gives CASMGNHNEQFF. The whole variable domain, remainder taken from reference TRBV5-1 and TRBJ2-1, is KAGVTQTPRYLIKTRGQQVTLSCSPISGHRSVSWYQQTPGQGLQFLFEYFSETQRNKGNFPGRFSGRQFSNSRSEMNVSTLELGDSALYLCASMGNHNEQFFGPGTRLTVL.

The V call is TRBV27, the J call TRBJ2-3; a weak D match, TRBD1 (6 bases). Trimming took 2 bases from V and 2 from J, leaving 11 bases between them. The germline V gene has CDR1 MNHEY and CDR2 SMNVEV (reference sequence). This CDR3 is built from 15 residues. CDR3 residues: CASSLGGGITDTQYF. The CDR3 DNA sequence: TGTGCCAGCAGTTTAGGGGGCGGAATCACAGATACGCAGTATTTT.

Written as DNA, the CDR3 is TGTGCCAGCAGCTTTCGCCAGGATGCCGGCCCCGAGCAGTACTTC. Its protein product is CASSFRQDAGPEQYF. The chain carries TRBV5-5 and TRBJ2-7; no definite D call. Trimming took 2 bases from V and 6 from J, leaving 18 bases between them. CDR3 length equals 15 residues. Germline lookup yields CDR1 SGHKS and CDR2 YYEKEE (reference sequence).

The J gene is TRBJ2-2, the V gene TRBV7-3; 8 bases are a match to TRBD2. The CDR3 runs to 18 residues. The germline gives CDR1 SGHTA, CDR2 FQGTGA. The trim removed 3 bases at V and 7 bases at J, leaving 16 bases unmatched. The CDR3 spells CASSFNIPGLGPSGELFF. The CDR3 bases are TGTGCCAGCAGCTTCAATATACCGGGACTAGGTCCGAGCGGGGAGCTGTTTTTT.

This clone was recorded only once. The CDR3 reads CASRTERVYTDTQYF. CDR3 nucleotide sequence: TGTGCCAGCAGGACCGAGCGGGTATACACAGATACGCAGTATTTT. The chain recombines TRBV7-9 with TRBJ2-3; TRBD2 might be the D (6 bases). V was pared by 6 bases and J by 2 bases, with 15 bases between. The CDR3 is 15 amino acids. Germline values: CDR1 SEHNR, CDR2 FQNEAQ (reference sequence).

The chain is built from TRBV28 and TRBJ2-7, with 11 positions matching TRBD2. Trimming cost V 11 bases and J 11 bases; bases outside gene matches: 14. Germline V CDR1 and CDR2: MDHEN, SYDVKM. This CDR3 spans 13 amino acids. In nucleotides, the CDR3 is TGTGCCTGTCGGGCTAGCGGGAGGAGCGCAGAGTACTTC. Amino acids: CACRASGRSAEYF.

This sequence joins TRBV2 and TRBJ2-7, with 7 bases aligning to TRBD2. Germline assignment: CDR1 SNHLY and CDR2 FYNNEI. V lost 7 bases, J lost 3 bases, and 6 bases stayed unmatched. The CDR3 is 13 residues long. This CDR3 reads CASTLAAHYEQYF. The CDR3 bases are TGTGCCAGCACTCTAGCGGCCCACTACGAGCAGTACTTC. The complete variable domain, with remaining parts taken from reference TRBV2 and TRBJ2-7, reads EPEVTQTPSHQVTQMGQEVILRCVPISNHLYFYWYRQILGQKVEFLVSFYNNEISEKSEIFDDQFSVERPDGSNFTLKIRSTKLEDSAMYFCASTLAAHYEQYFGPGTRLTVT.

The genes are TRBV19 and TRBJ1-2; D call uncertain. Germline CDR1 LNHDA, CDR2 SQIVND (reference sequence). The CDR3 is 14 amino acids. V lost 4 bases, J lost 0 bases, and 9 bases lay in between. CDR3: CASSRAGTNYGYTF. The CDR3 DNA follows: TGTGCCAGTAGTAGGGCAGGAACTAACTATGGCTACACCTTC.

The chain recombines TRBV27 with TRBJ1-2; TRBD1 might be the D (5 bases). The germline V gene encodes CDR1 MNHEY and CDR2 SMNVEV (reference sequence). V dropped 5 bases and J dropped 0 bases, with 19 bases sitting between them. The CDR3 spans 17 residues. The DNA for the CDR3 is TGTGCCAGCAGTCCGGGCGGGGACGGCAGAGCTAACTATGGCTACACCTTC. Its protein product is CASSPGGDGRANYGYTF.

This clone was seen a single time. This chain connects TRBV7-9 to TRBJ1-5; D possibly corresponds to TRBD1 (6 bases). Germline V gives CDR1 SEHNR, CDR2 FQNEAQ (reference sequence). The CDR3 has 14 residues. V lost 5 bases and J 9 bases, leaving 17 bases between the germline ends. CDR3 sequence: CASSTIQGSGPQHF. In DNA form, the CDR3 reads TGTGCCAGCAGCACCATACAGGGCAGTGGGCCCCAGCATTTT.

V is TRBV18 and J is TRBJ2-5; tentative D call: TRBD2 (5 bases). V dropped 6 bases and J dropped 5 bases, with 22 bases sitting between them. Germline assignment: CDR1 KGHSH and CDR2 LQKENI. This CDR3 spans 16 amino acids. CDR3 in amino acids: CASSLRTTPREETQYF. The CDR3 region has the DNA TGTGCCAGCTCCCTTCGGACGACCCCGAGGGAGGAGACCCAGTACTTC.

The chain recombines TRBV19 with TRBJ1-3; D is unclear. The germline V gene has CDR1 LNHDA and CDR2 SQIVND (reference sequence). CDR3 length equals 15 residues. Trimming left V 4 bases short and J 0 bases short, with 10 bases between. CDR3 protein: CASSSDQISGNTIYF. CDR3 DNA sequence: TGTGCCAGTAGTAGCGATCAGATCTCTGGAAACACCATATATTTT. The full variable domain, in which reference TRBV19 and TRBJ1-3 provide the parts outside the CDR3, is DGGITQSPKYLFRKEGQNVTLSCEQNLNHDAMYWYRQDPGQGLRLIYYSQIVNDFQKGDIAEGYSVSREKKESFPLTVTSAQKNPTAFYLCASSSDQISGNTIYFGEGSWLTVV.

CDR3 loop: CAWSGDSGYYEQYF. CDR3 in DNA: TGTGCCTGGAGCGGGGACAGTGGGTACTACGAGCAGTACTTC. The rearrangement links TRBV30 to TRBJ2-7; TRBD1 agrees at 7 bases. The V gene end was trimmed by 3 bases and the J gene end by 3 bases; junction bases not matched to a gene: 8. The length of the CDR3 is 14 residues. Germline V gene lookup returns CDR1 GTSNPN and CDR2 SVGIG (reference sequence).

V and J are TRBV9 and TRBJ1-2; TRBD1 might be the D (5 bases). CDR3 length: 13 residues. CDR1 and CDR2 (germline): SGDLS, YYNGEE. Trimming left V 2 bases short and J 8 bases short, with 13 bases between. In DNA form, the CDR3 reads TGTGCCAGCAGCGTTTCAGGGTCCAGAGGCTACACCTTC. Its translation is CASSVSGSRGYTF. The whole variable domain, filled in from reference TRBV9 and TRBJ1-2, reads DSGVTQTPKHLITATGQRVTLRCSPRSGDLSVYWYQQSLDQGLQFLIQYYNGEERAKGNILERFSAQQFPDLHSELNLSSLELGDSALYFCASSVSGSRGYTFGSGTRLTVV.

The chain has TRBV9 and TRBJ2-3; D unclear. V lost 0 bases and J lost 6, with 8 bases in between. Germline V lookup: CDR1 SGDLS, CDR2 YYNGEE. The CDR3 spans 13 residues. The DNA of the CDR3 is TGTGCCAGCAGCGTAGGAGTGGAGGATACGCAGTATTTT. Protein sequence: CASSVGVEDTQYF.